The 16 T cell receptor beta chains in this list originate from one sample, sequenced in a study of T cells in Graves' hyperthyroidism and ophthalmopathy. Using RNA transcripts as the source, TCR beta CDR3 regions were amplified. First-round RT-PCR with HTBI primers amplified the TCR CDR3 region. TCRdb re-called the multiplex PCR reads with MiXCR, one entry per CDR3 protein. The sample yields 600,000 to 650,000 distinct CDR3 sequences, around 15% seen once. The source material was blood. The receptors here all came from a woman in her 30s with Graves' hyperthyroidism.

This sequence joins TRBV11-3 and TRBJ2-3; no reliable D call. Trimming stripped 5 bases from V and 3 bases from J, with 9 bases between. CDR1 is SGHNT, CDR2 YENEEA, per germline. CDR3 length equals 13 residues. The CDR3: CASSRGYTDTQYF. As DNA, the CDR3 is TGTGCCAGCAGCCGAGGATATACAGATACGCAGTATTTT.

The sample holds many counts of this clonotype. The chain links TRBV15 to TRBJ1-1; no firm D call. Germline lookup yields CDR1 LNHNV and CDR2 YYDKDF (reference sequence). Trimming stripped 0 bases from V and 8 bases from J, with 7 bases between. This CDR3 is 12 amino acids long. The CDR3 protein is CATSRDQQEAFF. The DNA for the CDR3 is TGTGCCACCAGCAGAGATCAACAAGAAGCTTTCTTT. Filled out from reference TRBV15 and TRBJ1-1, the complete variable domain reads DAMVIQNPRYQVTQFGKPVTLSCSQTLNHNVMYWYQQKSSQAPKLLFHYYDKDFNNEADTPDNFQSRRPNTSFCFLDIRSPGLGDTAMYLCATSRDQQEAFFGQGTRLTVV.

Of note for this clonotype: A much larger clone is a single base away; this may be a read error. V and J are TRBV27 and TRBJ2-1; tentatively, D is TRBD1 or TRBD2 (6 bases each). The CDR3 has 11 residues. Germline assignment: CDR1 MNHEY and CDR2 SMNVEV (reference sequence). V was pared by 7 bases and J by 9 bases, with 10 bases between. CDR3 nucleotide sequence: TGTGCCAGCATTGAGGGGGGTGAGCAGTTCTTC. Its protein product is CASIEGGEQFF.

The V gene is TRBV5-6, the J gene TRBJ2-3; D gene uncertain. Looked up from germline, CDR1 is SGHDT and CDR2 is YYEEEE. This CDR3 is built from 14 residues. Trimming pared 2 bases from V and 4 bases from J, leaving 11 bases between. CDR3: CASSFGSIADTQYF. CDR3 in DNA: TGTGCCAGCAGCTTCGGGTCCATTGCAGATACGCAGTATTTT. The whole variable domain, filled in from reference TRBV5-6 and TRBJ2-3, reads DAGVTQSPTHLIKTRGQQVTLRCSPKSGHDTVSWYQQALGQGPQFIFQYYEEEERQRGNFPDRFSGHQFPNYSSELNVNALLLGDSALYLCASSFGSIADTQYFGPGTRLTVL.

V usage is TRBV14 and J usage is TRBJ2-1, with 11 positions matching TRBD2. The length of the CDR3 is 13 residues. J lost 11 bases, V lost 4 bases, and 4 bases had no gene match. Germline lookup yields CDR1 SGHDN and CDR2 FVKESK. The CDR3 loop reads CASSLLAGGQQFF. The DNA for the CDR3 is TGTGCCAGCAGCCTCCTAGCGGGAGGACAGCAGTTCTTC.

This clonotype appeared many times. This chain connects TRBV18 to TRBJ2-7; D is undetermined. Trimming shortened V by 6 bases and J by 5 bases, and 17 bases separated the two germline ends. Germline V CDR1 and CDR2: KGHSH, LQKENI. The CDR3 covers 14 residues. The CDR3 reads CASSPSSRDNEQYF. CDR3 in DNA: TGTGCCAGCTCGCCATCCTCCCGAGATAACGAGCAGTACTTC. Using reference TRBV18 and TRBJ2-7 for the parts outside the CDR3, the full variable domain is NAGVMQNPRHLVRRRGQEARLRCSPMKGHSHVYWYRQLPEEGLKFMVYLQKENIIDESGMPKERFSAEFPKEGPSILRIQQVVRGDSAAYFCASSPSSRDNEQYFGPGTRLTVT.

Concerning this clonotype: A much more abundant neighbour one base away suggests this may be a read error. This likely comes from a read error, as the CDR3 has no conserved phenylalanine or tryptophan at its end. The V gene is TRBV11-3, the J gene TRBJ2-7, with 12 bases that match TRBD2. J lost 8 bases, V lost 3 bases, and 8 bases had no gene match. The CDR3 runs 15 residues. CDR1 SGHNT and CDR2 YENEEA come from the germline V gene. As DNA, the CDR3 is TGTGCCAGCAGCTTCCCGGGACTAGCGGGTACGCAGCAGTACCTC. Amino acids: CASSFPGLAGTQQYL.

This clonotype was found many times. CDR3 amino acids: CATTRGETSGELFF. The CDR3 DNA sequence: TGTGCCACAACAAGGGGGGAGACAAGCGGGGAGCTGTTTTTT. The chain has TRBV12-3 or TRBV12-4 and TRBJ2-2, with D tentatively TRBD1 or TRBD2 (6 bases each). The ends were cut back, 10 bases at V and 7 bases at J, with 19 bases in the middle. The CDR3 is 14 amino acids.

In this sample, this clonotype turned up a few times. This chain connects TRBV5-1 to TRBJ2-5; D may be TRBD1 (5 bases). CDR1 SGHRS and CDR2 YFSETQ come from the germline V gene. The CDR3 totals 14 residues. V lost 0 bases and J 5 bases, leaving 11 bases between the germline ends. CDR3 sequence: CASSLAMGRETQYF. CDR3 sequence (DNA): TGCGCCAGCAGCTTGGCCATGGGGCGTGAGACCCAGTACTTC.

The CDR3 protein is CASSAIGLAGAHEQFF. CDR3 bases: TGTGCCAGCAGCGCGATCGGACTAGCGGGAGCCCATGAGCAGTTCTTC. V gene TRBV9 combines with J gene TRBJ2-1; TRBD2 matches at 13 bases. This CDR3 comprises 16 residues. CDR1 and CDR2 from the germline V gene are SGDLS and YYNGEE. J gave up 8 bases and V 3 bases, and 8 bases lay outside the gene matches.

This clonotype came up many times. The CDR3 DNA reads TGTGCCAGCAGTTTATTCGAAAAGAGTAGCACAGATACGCAGTATTTT. Its protein product is CASSLFEKSSTDTQYF. This chain uses TRBV28 with TRBJ2-3; D unclear. The germline V and J ends were trimmed by 1 base and 0 bases, with 11 bases remaining between them. The CDR3 length is 16 residues. Germline loops: CDR1 MDHEN, CDR2 SYDVKM.

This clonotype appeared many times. This CDR3 reads CSARKQGALGNQPQHF. CDR3 nucleotides: TGCAGTGCTAGAAAACAGGGGGCTCTGGGCAATCAGCCCCAGCATTTT. This sequence joins TRBV20-1 and TRBJ1-5, with 9 positions matching TRBD1. Germline CDR1 DFQATT, CDR2 SNEGSKA (reference sequence). V was pared by 2 bases and J by 2 bases, with 7 bases of the junction left unmatched. CDR3 size: 16 residues.

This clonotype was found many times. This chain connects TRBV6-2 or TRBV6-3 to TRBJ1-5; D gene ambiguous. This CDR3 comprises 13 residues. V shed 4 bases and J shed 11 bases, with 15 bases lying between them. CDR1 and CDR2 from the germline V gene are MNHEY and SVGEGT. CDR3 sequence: CASSSWQFPAQHF. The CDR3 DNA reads TGTGCCAGCAGTTCCTGGCAGTTTCCGGCCCAGCATTTT.

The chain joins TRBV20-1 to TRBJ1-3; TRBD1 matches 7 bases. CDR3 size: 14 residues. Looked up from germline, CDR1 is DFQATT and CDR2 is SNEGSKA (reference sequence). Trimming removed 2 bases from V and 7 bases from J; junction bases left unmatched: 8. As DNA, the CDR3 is TGCAGTGCTAGACGGGACAGAGAAAGTAACACCATATATTTT. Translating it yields CSARRDRESNTIYF.

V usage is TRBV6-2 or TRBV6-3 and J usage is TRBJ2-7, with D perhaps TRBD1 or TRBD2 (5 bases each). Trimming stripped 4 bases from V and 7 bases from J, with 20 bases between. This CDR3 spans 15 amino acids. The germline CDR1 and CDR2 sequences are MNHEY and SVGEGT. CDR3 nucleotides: TGTGCCAGCAGTTCCCTCAGTCTGGGGGTAGGGGAGCAGTACTTC. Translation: CASSSLSLGVGEQYF.

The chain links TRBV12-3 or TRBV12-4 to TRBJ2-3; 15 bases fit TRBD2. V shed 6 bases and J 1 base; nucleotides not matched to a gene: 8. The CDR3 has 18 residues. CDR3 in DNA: TGTGCCAGCAGGAAGGGACTAGCGGGAGGTACTGGCACAGATACGCAGTATTTT. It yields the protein CASRKGLAGGTGTDTQYF.